This record covers a single T cell receptor (beta chain). Its target is not known. The source of the sample is a study of CD8 T cells in Susac syndrome. At the level of the study: Patients with Susac syndrome were therapy-naive, on corticosteroids, or on intravenous immunoglobulin alone at blood draw. Study-wide points: Only a relatively small number of individuals were included in the TCR sequencing and HLA analysis. The CD4+ T cell repertoire of patients with Susac syndrome showed no detectable clonal expansion.

When the RNA was reverse transcribed, random hexamers were used with an input of about 0.5 to 1 ug. TCRdb used MiXCR to reprocess the immunoSEQ multiplex PCR reads, holding one entry per CDR3 protein. This repertoire shows under 250,000 distinct CDR3 sequences, about 94% found once; its top ten account for 0.15%. Germline V lookup: CDR1 SGHDN, CDR2 FVKESK. V lost 0 bases to trimming and J lost 6 bases, with 9 bases between them. The CDR3 contains 13 residues. The chain couples TRBV14 to TRBJ2-7; tentatively, D is TRBD1 or TRBD2 (5 bases each). Sequenced: CD4+ T cells from PBMCs. The sequence was obtained from a human donor with Susac syndrome. CDR3 sequence (DNA): TGTGCCAGCAGCCAAGATTTCGGGGCCGAGCAGTACTTC. This encodes CASSQDFGAEQYF.